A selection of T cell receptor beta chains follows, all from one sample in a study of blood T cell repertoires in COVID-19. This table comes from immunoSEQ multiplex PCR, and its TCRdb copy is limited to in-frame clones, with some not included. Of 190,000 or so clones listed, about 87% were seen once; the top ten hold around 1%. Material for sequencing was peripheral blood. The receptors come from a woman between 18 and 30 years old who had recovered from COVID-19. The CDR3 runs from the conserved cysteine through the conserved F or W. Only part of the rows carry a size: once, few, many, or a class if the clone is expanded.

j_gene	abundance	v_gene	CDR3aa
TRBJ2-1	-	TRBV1	CTSSSRLVREAEQFF
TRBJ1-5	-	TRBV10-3	CAIGMGRSNQPQHF
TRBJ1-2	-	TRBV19	CASSEEGYGYTF
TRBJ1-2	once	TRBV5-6	CASNPTGANYGYTF
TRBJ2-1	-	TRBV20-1	CSASEASGTYNEQFF
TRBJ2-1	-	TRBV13	CASSLVGSGRFDEQFF
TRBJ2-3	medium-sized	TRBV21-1	CASSKGAGACRDTQYF
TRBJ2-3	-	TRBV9	CASSLGQPRSDTQYF
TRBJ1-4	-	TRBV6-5	CASSYSTGREKLFF
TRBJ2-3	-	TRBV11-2	CASRGGRFADTQYF
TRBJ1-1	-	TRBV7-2	CASSGLRAGTEAFF
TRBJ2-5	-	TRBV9	CASTVRGQETQYF
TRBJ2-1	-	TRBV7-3	CASSLGLAGYNEQFF
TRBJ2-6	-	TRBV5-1	CASSLVVGEGNVLTF
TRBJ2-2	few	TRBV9	CASTPLNTGELFF
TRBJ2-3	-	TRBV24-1	CATSTGDTQYF
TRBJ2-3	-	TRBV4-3	CASSQVVGEADTQYF
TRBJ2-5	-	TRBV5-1	CASSLGRTSGELQETQYF
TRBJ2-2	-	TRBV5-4	CASSSGQGASYTGELFF
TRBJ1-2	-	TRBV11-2	CASSSRGWVYGYTF
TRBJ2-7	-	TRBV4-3	CASSQDRSLSYEQYF
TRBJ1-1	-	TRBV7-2	CASSFGTGTEAFF
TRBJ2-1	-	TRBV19	CASSIAIPNEQFF
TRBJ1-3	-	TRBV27	CASRSYRDSGNTIYF
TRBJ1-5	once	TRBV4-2	CASSQEVWGSSQPQHF
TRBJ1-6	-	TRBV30	CAWSGLQTHSPLHF
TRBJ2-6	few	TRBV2	CASIQQGPGANVLTF
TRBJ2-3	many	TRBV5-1	CASSSGSFPADTQYF
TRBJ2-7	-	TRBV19	CASSIGAGDYEQYF
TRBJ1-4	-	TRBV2	CASGGWSNEKLFF
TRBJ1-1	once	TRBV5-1	CASSFLGADTEAFF